These 21 T cell receptor beta chains came from one sample sequenced in a study of cytomegalovirus exposure and HLA in healthy donors. Sequencing was performed with immunoSEQ multiplex PCR; in TCRdb, only in-frame clones are kept and a portion is missing. The sample shows about 43,000 clones, 80% to 95% of them seen only once. Sequenced input: PBMCs. The source of these receptors is a man in his late teens or twenties in good health and CMV-seronegative.

The chain is built from TRBV5-5 and TRBJ2-2; D remains unclear. With 5 bases removed from V and 3 bases from J, the gap between germline ends came to 11 bases. There are 14 residues in the CDR3. The V gene's germline CDR1 is SGHKS and CDR2 YYEKEE (reference sequence). The CDR3 DNA follows: TGTGCCAGCAGTATGTATGCAGACACCGGGGAGCTGTTTTTT. Translated, it gives CASSMYADTGELFF.

The chain carries TRBV7-3 and TRBJ2-5; the match to TRBD2 covers 8 bases. Germline V CDR1 and CDR2: SGHTA, FQGTGA. There are 14 residues in the CDR3. The J segment lost 2 bases and the V segment lost 5 bases, leaving 4 bases of the junction unmatched. CDR3 bases: TGTGCCAGCAGCCCGGGGGGGCCTCAAGAGACCCAGTACTTC. As protein: CASSPGGPQETQYF.

The rearrangement joins TRBV6-6 to TRBJ2-7, with no clear D. The CDR3 is made up of 13 amino acids. Germline V gene sequence: CDR1 MNHNY, CDR2 SVGAGI (reference sequence). V lost 0 bases and J lost 6, with 9 bases in between. The CDR3 nucleotides are TGTGCCAGCAGTTACTCGGTAGAGAGCGAGCAGTACTTC. Encoded protein: CASSYSVESEQYF.

This clone was seen just once. This rearrangement joins TRBV6-1 to TRBJ2-7, with D unresolved. This CDR3 has 13 amino acids. Germline CDR1 reads MNHNS; CDR2 reads SASEGT. V lost 6 bases to trimming and J lost 0 bases, with 9 bases between them. CDR3 in DNA: TGTGCCAGCAGACAGACAACCTCCTACGAGCAGTACTTC. Its translation: CASRQTTSYEQYF.

This clone was recorded a few times. The chain employs TRBV19 and TRBJ2-7, with a possible D match to TRBD1 (7 bases). Between the trimmed V and J ends, which lost 10 bases and 1 base, there was a span of 11 bases. This CDR3 has 12 residues. Germline CDR1 LNHDA, CDR2 SQIVND (reference sequence). The CDR3 DNA reads TGTGCCACGGCGGGACAGTCCTACGAGCAGTACTTC. Amino acid sequence: CATAGQSYEQYF.

The chain recombines TRBV19 with TRBJ1-1; D remains unclear. This CDR3 is built from 15 residues. Between the trimmed V and J ends, which lost 2 bases and 1 base, there was a span of 11 bases. Looked up from germline, CDR1 is LNHDA and CDR2 is SQIVND (reference sequence). In DNA form, the CDR3 reads TGTGCCAGTAGTATACTACCAAGAGAGAACACTGAAGCTTTCTTT. Translating it yields CASSILPRENTEAFF.

The chain uses TRBV7-6 and TRBJ2-5; the D gene is possibly TRBD2 (6 bases). The germline gives CDR1 SGHVS, CDR2 FNYEAQ. V was clipped by 5 bases and J by 5 bases, with 12 bases between them. This CDR3 has 13 residues. Here the CDR3 reads CASSPGGLETQYF. The CDR3 nucleotides read TGTGCCAGCAGCCCCGGGGGACTTGAGACCCAGTACTTC.

The chain uses TRBV5-4 and TRBJ2-5; 9 bases fit TRBD1. Germline CDR1 is SGHNT and CDR2 is YYREEE (reference sequence). The CDR3 length is 16 residues. The V gene end was trimmed by 4 bases and the J gene end by 0 bases; junction bases not matched to a gene: 7. CDR3 residues: CASSRTGGSNQETQYF. The CDR3 DNA is TGTGCCAGCAGCCGCACAGGGGGCTCTAACCAAGAGACCCAGTACTTC.

The genes are TRBV7-2 and TRBJ2-1, with a weak D call TRBD1 (6 bases). CDR3 size: 14 residues. V was trimmed by 5 bases and J by 9 bases, leaving 17 bases between them. Looked up from germline, CDR1 is SGHTA and CDR2 is FQGNSA. The CDR3 protein is CASSPGQLIREQFF. The CDR3 DNA follows: TGTGCCAGCAGCCCGGGACAACTGATCCGTGAGCAGTTCTTC.

This chain joins TRBV9 and TRBJ1-1; 7 nucleotides align to TRBD1. There are 14 residues in the CDR3. The germline gives CDR1 SGDLS, CDR2 YYNGEE. Trimming took 0 bases from V and 5 from J; bases not matched to a gene: 4. The CDR3 nucleotides read TGTGCCAGCAGCGTAGAGGGGGCGCGAACTGAAGCTTTCTTT. Translated, it gives CASSVEGARTEAFF.

This clone appeared once. The chain joins TRBV4-3 to TRBJ1-4; 8 bases fit TRBD1. Germline CDR1 LGHNA, CDR2 YSLEER. CDR3 length: 19 residues. The V and J ends lost 2 bases and 0 bases, in that order; junction bases with no gene match: 11. CDR3 DNA sequence: TGCGCCAGCAGCCAAATTCTTGACAGGGGAGTTGCAACTAATGAAAAACTGTTTTTT. It codes for CASSQILDRGVATNEKLFF.

This rearrangement joins TRBV2 to TRBJ2-3; possibly TRBD2 for D (6 bases). The V gene's germline CDR1 is SNHLY and CDR2 FYNNEI. The V and J ends lost 7 bases and 2 bases respectively, with 13 bases between them. This CDR3 spans 14 amino acids. CDR3 in DNA: TGTGCCAGCAATGGCGGGGTGGCCACAGATACGCAGTATTTT. Encoded protein: CASNGGVATDTQYF.

The J gene is TRBJ2-3, the V gene TRBV7-2, with D maybe TRBD2 (5 bases). The CDR3 is 17 residues long. Germline V gene data show CDR1 as SGHTA and CDR2 as FQGNSA. V shed 1 base and J shed 4 bases, with 18 bases lying between them. The CDR3 region is CASSLDRRAPGADTQYF. CDR3 in DNA: TGTGCCAGCAGCTTAGATCGGCGGGCCCCTGGTGCAGATACGCAGTATTTT.

The genes are TRBV4-2 and TRBJ2-5; TRBD2 might be the D (6 bases). CDR1 and CDR2 (germline): LGHNA, YNFKEQ. V lost 1 base and J lost 4, with 16 bases in between. This CDR3 region has 16 residues. The CDR3 nucleotides are TGTGCCAGCAGCCAAGTACGAGGCCCCGGGGGAGAGACCCAGTACTTC. Translating it yields CASSQVRGPGGETQYF.

This sequence joins TRBV7-2 and TRBJ2-1; a weak D match, TRBD1 (6 bases). V lost 7 bases to trimming and J lost 3 bases, with 16 bases between them. The germline V gene encodes CDR1 SGHTA and CDR2 FQGNSA. The CDR3 consists of 15 residues. The CDR3 region is CASTPTGLNYNEQFF. The CDR3, as DNA: TGTGCCAGCACCCCGACAGGATTAAACTACAATGAGCAGTTCTTC.

This clone was observed a single time. The chain is built from TRBV29-1 and TRBJ2-7; 10 nucleotides agree with TRBD1. Per the germline V gene, CDR1 is SQVTM and CDR2 is ANQGSEA. V was pared by 4 bases and J by 7 bases, with 7 bases of the junction left unmatched. The CDR3 is 13 amino acids. In nucleotides, the CDR3 is TGCAGCGTTGTCCGACAGGGGGCGGGGGAGCAGTACTTC. Translated, it gives CSVVRQGAGEQYF.

The chain is built from TRBV2 and TRBJ1-1; the match to TRBD1 covers 11 bases. Germline V gene lookup returns CDR1 SNHLY and CDR2 FYNNEI. J was trimmed by 4 bases and V by 3 bases; bases with no gene match: 13. The CDR3 consists of 18 residues. The CDR3 spells CASSDRLDRGRWGTEAFF. The CDR3 DNA follows: TGTGCCAGCAGTGATCGGCTGGACAGGGGGCGATGGGGCACTGAAGCTTTCTTT.

The chain recombines TRBV5-1 with TRBJ1-1, with 7 nucleotides matching TRBD1. The V segment lost 4 bases and the J segment 1 base; nucleotides outside the gene matches: 7. The CDR3 loop spans 15 amino acids. Germline V gene sequence: CDR1 SGHRS, CDR2 YFSETQ. This CDR3 is CASSLRTGGNTEAFF. The CDR3 region has the DNA TGCGCCAGCAGCCTCCGGACAGGAGGGAACACTGAAGCTTTCTTT. Full variable domain (rest looked up from reference TRBV5-1 and TRBJ1-1): KAGVTQTPRYLIKTRGQQVTLSCSPISGHRSVSWYQQTPGQGLQFLFEYFSETQRNKGNFPGRFSGRQFSNSRSEMNVSTLELGDSALYLCASSLRTGGNTEAFFGQGTRLTVV.

This chain joins TRBV2 and TRBJ1-5, with D maybe TRBD1 (5 bases). The CDR3 loop spans 16 amino acids. V dropped 6 bases and J dropped 1 base, with 16 bases sitting between them. Germline V gives CDR1 SNHLY, CDR2 FYNNEI. The CDR3 loop reads CASRDWGGGSNQPQHF. CDR3 in DNA: TGTGCCAGCAGGGATTGGGGGGGAGGGAGCAATCAGCCCCAGCATTTT.

The chain joins TRBV4-2 to TRBJ2-3; a possible D gene is TRBD2 (6 bases). The ends were cut back, 5 bases at V and 3 bases at J, with 9 bases in the middle. Germline CDR1 reads LGHNA; CDR2 reads YNFKEQ. The CDR3 is 13 residues long. This CDR3 is CASSLEGTDTQYF. In DNA form, the CDR3 reads TGTGCCAGCAGCTTGGAGGGTACAGATACGCAGTATTTT.

This clone came up once. The chain combines TRBV2 with TRBJ2-5; 8 bases agree with TRBD2. Per the germline V gene, CDR1 is SNHLY and CDR2 is FYNNEI. There are 16 residues in the CDR3. J was trimmed by 7 bases and V by 5 bases; bases with no gene match: 15. The CDR3 reads CASSYQMRGAGVTQYF. CDR3 coding DNA: TGTGCCAGCAGTTACCAAATGCGGGGGGCGGGGGTGACCCAGTACTTC.